Shown below are 31 T cell receptor beta chains from a single sample sequenced in a study of shared clonotypes between healthy human individuals. The method was immunoSEQ multiplex PCR; TCRdb's version includes in-frame clones alone and lacks a portion of them. The table has a few hundred thousand clones, more than 60% seen once. Sequenced sample: memory CD4+ T cells sorted from blood. Subset given: CD45RA-negative fraction. Receptors were obtained from a man aged 25 to 45 in good health.

This clone was seen a handful of times. J is TRBJ1-1 and V is TRBV29-1; possibly TRBD1 for D (5 bases). CDR1 and CDR2 (germline): SQVTM, ANQGSEA. The CDR3 spans 11 residues. With 4 bases removed from V and 4 bases from J, the gap between germline ends came to 7 bases. This CDR3 reads CSVGGGTEAFF. As DNA, the CDR3 is TGCAGCGTTGGCGGGGGCACTGAAGCTTTCTTT.

The CDR3 reads CASSFSTGIGANVLTF. The CDR3 DNA is TGTGCCAGCAGCTTTTCCACAGGGATCGGGGCCAACGTCCTGACTTTC. The chain links TRBV7-3 to TRBJ2-6; a possible D gene is TRBD1 (6 bases). The CDR3 has 16 residues. Germline CDR1 reads SGHTA; CDR2 reads FQGTGA. The V and J ends lost 3 bases and 4 bases respectively, with 13 bases between them.

The chain has TRBV6-5 and TRBJ1-1; D ambiguous. CDR1 is MNHEY and CDR2 is SVGAGI in the germline V gene. V shed 6 bases and J shed 3 bases, with 11 bases lying between them. This CDR3 is 13 amino acids long. This CDR3 is CASRRNRDTEAFF. In DNA, the CDR3 is TGTGCCAGCAGACGGAATCGAGACACTGAAGCTTTCTTT.

The chain is built from TRBV6-1 and TRBJ2-1; D possibly matches TRBD1 or TRBD2 (5 bases each). The CDR3 totals 12 residues. The ends were cut back, 5 bases at V and 6 bases at J, with 8 bases in the middle. Germline values: CDR1 MNHNS, CDR2 SASEGT. CDR3 residues: CASSRDANEQFF. The CDR3 DNA follows: TGTGCCAGCAGTCGGGACGCCAATGAGCAGTTCTTC.

The V gene is TRBV14, the J gene TRBJ2-3; 10 bases align to TRBD1. Germline CDR1 is SGHDN and CDR2 is FVKESK. The CDR3 is 16 amino acids. V shed 5 bases, J shed 3 bases, and the junction held 8 bases outside the gene matches. The CDR3 is CASSLRQGARTDTQYF. CDR3 nucleotide sequence: TGTGCCAGCAGCTTACGACAGGGGGCGCGGACAGATACGCAGTATTTT. Full variable domain (missing parts from reference TRBV14 and TRBJ2-3): EAGVTQFPSHSVIEKGQTVTLRCDPISGHDNLYWYRRVMGKEIKFLLHFVKESKQDESGMPNNRFLAERTGGTYSTLKVQPAELEDSGVYFCASSLRQGARTDTQYFGPGTRLTVL.

This chain connects TRBV6-1 to TRBJ1-1, with 11 bases that match TRBD1. V trimming: 5 bases; J trimming: 5 bases; junction bases outside the gene matches: 4. This CDR3 has 14 amino acids. The germline CDR1 and CDR2 sequences are MNHNS and SASEGT. The CDR3 region is CASSRGDRGTEAFF. The CDR3 region has the DNA TGTGCCAGCAGTAGGGGGGACAGGGGGACTGAAGCTTTCTTT.

This chain connects TRBV18 to TRBJ1-1; D is undetermined. V dropped 1 base and J dropped 1 base, with 7 bases sitting between them. The CDR3 totals 14 residues. CDR1 and CDR2 from the germline V gene are KGHSH and LQKENI. CDR3 sequence reads: CASSPRQKNTEAFF. CDR3 DNA sequence: TGTGCCAGCTCACCACGTCAAAAGAACACTGAAGCTTTCTTT. Full variable domain (outside the CDR3, taken from reference TRBV18 and TRBJ1-1): NAGVMQNPRHLVRRRGQEARLRCSPMKGHSHVYWYRQLPEEGLKFMVYLQKENIIDESGMPKERFSAEFPKEGPSILRIQQVVRGDSAAYFCASSPRQKNTEAFFGQGTRLTVV.

The chain has TRBV7-3 and TRBJ2-1; 9 bases are shared with TRBD1. The CDR3 extends over 15 amino acids. Germline V CDR1 and CDR2: SGHTA, FQGTGA. V gave up 2 bases and J gave up 7 bases; unmatched junction bases: 6. The CDR3 DNA follows: TGTGCCAGCAGCTTAGAGGGACAGGGCCGAAATGAGCAGTTCTTC. Translating gives CASSLEGQGRNEQFF.

The V call is TRBV13, the J call TRBJ2-4; weak D call: TRBD2 (5 bases). The length of the CDR3 is 17 residues. Per germline, CDR1 PRHDT and CDR2 FYEKMQ (reference sequence). Trimming cost V 0 bases and J 5 bases, with 17 bases left between them. In DNA form, the CDR3 reads TGTGCCAGCAGCTTAGGCCTAGTCGGTCAGCGGCAAAACATTCAGTACTTC. Protein sequence: CASSLGLVGQRQNIQYF.

The chain carries TRBV27 and TRBJ1-1; no firm D call. V shed 4 bases and J shed 1 base, with 10 bases lying between them. The length of the CDR3 is 14 residues. Germline CDR1 MNHEY, CDR2 SMNVEV (reference sequence). CDR3: CASSSAAGNTEAFF. Written as DNA, the CDR3 is TGTGCCAGCAGTTCCGCGGCAGGGAACACTGAAGCTTTCTTT.

The V call is TRBV20-1, the J call TRBJ2-3, with D unresolved. This CDR3 contains 11 residues. Looked up from germline, CDR1 is DFQATT and CDR2 is SNEGSKA (reference sequence). CDR3 residues: CTPPLTDTQYF. The DNA of the CDR3 is TGCACCCCACCGCTAACAGATACGCAGTATTTT.

V is TRBV25-1 and J is TRBJ2-1; D unresolved. With 2 bases removed from V and 4 bases from J, the gap between germline ends came to 15 bases. This CDR3 comprises 16 residues. Germline values: CDR1 MGHDK, CDR2 SYGVNS. For the CDR3, the DNA is TGTGCCAGCAGTGAACAGACGTTGGTAGAATACAATGAGCAGTTCTTC. Its protein product is CASSEQTLVEYNEQFF. The full variable domain, rest sourced from reference TRBV25-1 and TRBJ2-1, is EADIYQTPRYLVIGTGKKITLECSQTMGHDKMYWYQQDPGMELHLIHYSYGVNSTEKGDLSSESTVSRIRTEHFPLTLESARPSHTSQYLCASSEQTLVEYNEQFFGPGTRLTVL.

V is TRBV19 and J is TRBJ1-1; 7 bases map to TRBD1. The germline CDR1 and CDR2 sequences are LNHDA and SQIVND (reference sequence). The CDR3 runs 16 residues. V was clipped by 8 bases and J by 1 base; unmatched bases: 13. The chain's CDR3 is CASELTGTDKNTEAFF. In DNA form, the CDR3 reads TGTGCCAGTGAGCTGACAGGGACGGATAAGAACACTGAAGCTTTCTTT.

This clone occurred once. The chain uses TRBV7-9 and TRBJ2-4, with D possibly matching TRBD1 (6 bases). This CDR3 is 18 amino acids long. CDR1 is SEHNR, CDR2 FQNEAQ, per germline (reference sequence). V was cut by 5 bases and J by 1 base, with 21 bases left in between. This CDR3 is CASSQSRTDFFAKNIQYF. CDR3 in DNA: TGTGCCAGCAGCCAGAGCCGGACAGACTTTTTTGCCAAAAACATTCAGTACTTC.

The rearrangement joins TRBV7-8 to TRBJ1-1, with 7 bases matching TRBD1. This CDR3 spans 16 amino acids. V shed 4 bases, J shed 1 base, and the junction held 9 bases outside the gene matches. The germline CDR1 and CDR2 sequences are SGHVS and FQNEAQ. CDR3 protein: CASSSQGSNPNTEAFF. CDR3 bases: TGTGCCAGCAGCTCACAGGGGAGCAACCCGAACACTGAAGCTTTCTTT.

The chain carries TRBV7-9 and TRBJ2-1; 12 positions agree with TRBD2. The CDR3 consists of 16 residues. Germline loops: CDR1 SEHNR, CDR2 FQNEAQ (reference sequence). V lost 4 bases to trimming and J lost 8 bases; unmatched junction nucleotides: 9. The CDR3 reads CASSSRLAGVGDEQFF. DNA for the CDR3: TGTGCCAGCAGCTCTCGACTAGCGGGAGTAGGGGATGAGCAGTTCTTC. The entire variable domain, with the rest obtained from reference TRBV7-9 and TRBJ2-1, is as follows: DTGVSQNPRHKITKRGQNVTFRCDPISEHNRLYWYRQTLGQGPEFLTYFQNEAQLEKSRLLSDRFSAERPKGSFSTLEIQRTEQGDSAMYLCASSSRLAGVGDEQFFGPGTRLTVL.

The CDR3 DNA reads TGTGCCACCATCGGACAGGGGACACTTGAAGCTTTCTTT. This sequence encodes CATIGQGTLEAFF. The chain employs TRBV6-5 and TRBJ1-1, with 9 bases aligning to TRBD1. The junction had 10 bases not matched to a gene; V was cut back by 10 bases and J by 7 bases. The CDR3 is 13 residues long. The germline gives CDR1 MNHEY, CDR2 SVGAGI.

This rearrangement joins TRBV2 to TRBJ2-5; D might be TRBD2 (5 bases). The V and J ends lost 6 bases and 4 bases respectively, with 15 bases between them. This CDR3 spans 14 amino acids. Germline V gene lookup returns CDR1 SNHLY and CDR2 FYNNEI. CDR3 DNA sequence: TGTGCCAGCAGGACCCGACGCGCGGGAGAGACCCAGTACTTC. This sequence encodes CASRTRRAGETQYF. Drawing the rest from reference TRBV2 and TRBJ2-5, the complete variable domain is EPEVTQTPSHQVTQMGQEVILRCVPISNHLYFYWYRQILGQKVEFLVSFYNNEISEKSEIFDDQFSVERPDGSNFTLKIRSTKLEDSAMYFCASRTRRAGETQYFGPGTRLLVL.

The rearrangement joins TRBV15 to TRBJ1-4; possibly TRBD1 for D (5 bases). This CDR3 is 15 amino acids long. V lost 0 bases, J lost 5 bases, and 10 bases lay in between. The germline CDR1 and CDR2 sequences are LNHNV and YYDKDF (reference sequence). The CDR3 DNA reads TGTGCCACCAGCAGAGATGGGCGGGACAATGAAAAACTGTTTTTT. Its translation: CATSRDGRDNEKLFF.

The V call is TRBV11-2, the J call TRBJ2-1; TRBD1 agrees at 8 bases. The V gene end was trimmed by 5 bases and the J gene end by 1 base; junction bases not matched to a gene: 7. This CDR3 spans 16 amino acids. CDR1 and CDR2 (germline): SGHAT, FQNNGV. Here the CDR3 reads CASSHPGQVSYNEQFF. In nucleotides, the CDR3 is TGTGCCAGCAGCCACCCGGGACAGGTTTCCTACAATGAGCAGTTCTTC.

This clone was seen once. The chain links TRBV18 to TRBJ1-1; no firm D call. Germline V gene sequence: CDR1 KGHSH, CDR2 LQKENI. The CDR3 sequence is 16 residues long. With 2 bases removed from V and 1 base from J, the gap between germline ends came to 14 bases. The CDR3 DNA follows: TGTGCCAGCTCACCATTACAGCGGTCTCGGAACACTGAAGCTTTCTTT. Amino acid sequence: CASSPLQRSRNTEAFF.

The chain carries TRBV27 and TRBJ1-1, with 9 bases aligning to TRBD1. The CDR3 has 16 amino acids. The germline gives CDR1 MNHEY, CDR2 SMNVEV (reference sequence). V trimming: 5 bases; J trimming: 4 bases; junction bases outside the gene matches: 11. The CDR3 here is CASSPRDRARSTEAFF. In DNA form, the CDR3 reads TGTGCCAGCAGTCCCCGGGACAGGGCAAGGAGCACTGAAGCTTTCTTT.

CDR3 sequence: CASSETTPGLAANTGELFF. The DNA of the CDR3 is TGTGCCAGCAGCGAAACTACGCCGGGACTAGCAGCCAACACCGGGGAGCTGTTTTTT. V and J are TRBV9 and TRBJ2-2; 9 nucleotides align to TRBD2. From germline, CDR1 is SGDLS and CDR2 YYNGEE. V was clipped by 3 bases and J by 2 bases; unmatched bases: 14. The CDR3 is 19 amino acids.

Here the CDR3 reads CAISAHVTGEETQYF. As DNA, the CDR3 is TGTGCCATCAGTGCTCACGTGACAGGGGAAGAGACCCAGTACTTC. This chain joins TRBV10-3 and TRBJ2-5; 8 nucleotides align to TRBD1. CDR3 length: 15 amino acids. Per germline, CDR1 ENHRY and CDR2 SYGVKD. Trimming cost V 4 bases and J 3 bases; bases outside gene matches: 7.

Here the CDR3 DNA reads TGTGCCAGCAGAACTTTCGGGGTACAAGGGGTAGGCAATCAGCCCCAGCATTTT. Encoded protein: CASRTFGVQGVGNQPQHF. The J gene is TRBJ1-5, the V gene TRBV27; a possible D gene is TRBD1 (5 bases). The germline gives CDR1 MNHEY, CDR2 SMNVEV (reference sequence). The length of the CDR3 is 18 residues. Between the trimmed V and J ends, which lost 6 bases and 2 bases, there was a span of 23 bases.

There are a few counts of this clone. Written as DNA, the CDR3 is TGTGCCACCAGCAGGGACAGTCAAGAGACCCAGTACTTC. As protein: CATSRDSQETQYF. The chain joins TRBV15 to TRBJ2-5; D possibly corresponds to TRBD1 (6 bases). CDR1 and CDR2 from the germline V gene are LNHNV and YYDKDF (reference sequence). The CDR3 is made up of 13 amino acids. V was trimmed by 3 bases and J by 2 bases, leaving 7 bases between them.

This chain uses TRBV5-1 with TRBJ2-3, with a weak D call TRBD2 (6 bases). Germline V gene lookup returns CDR1 SGHRS and CDR2 YFSETQ. The CDR3 has 15 residues. V lost 4 bases and J lost 0, with 12 bases in between. CDR3: CASSKEGFSTDTQYF. Here the CDR3 DNA reads TGCGCCAGCAGCAAGGAGGGTTTTAGCACAGATACGCAGTATTTT.

The chain uses TRBV28 and TRBJ2-3; D is unclear. The germline V gene encodes CDR1 MDHEN and CDR2 SYDVKM. V was pared by 5 bases and J by 3 bases, with 12 bases between. This CDR3 has 14 amino acids. CDR3 bases: TGTGCCAGCAGTGCCCTTAGCAGGACAGATACGCAGTATTTT. This sequence encodes CASSALSRTDTQYF.

V usage is TRBV6-6 and J usage is TRBJ2-7; weak D call: TRBD1 (6 bases). CDR3 length: 14 amino acids. The ends were cut back, 5 bases at V and 7 bases at J, with 18 bases in the middle. Germline V CDR1 and CDR2: MNHNY, SVGAGI (reference sequence). The CDR3 nucleotides are TGTGCCAGCAGTCCCGGGACACCCACCGGGGAGCAGTACTTC. Translation: CASSPGTPTGEQYF.

CDR3 nucleotides: TGTGCCAGCAGCTTAAGGACAGGGTCCTCCTACGAGCAGTACTTC. Amino acid sequence: CASSLRTGSSYEQYF. This chain joins TRBV7-8 and TRBJ2-7, with 8 bases identical to TRBD1. There are 15 residues in the CDR3. The junction had 3 bases not matched to a gene; V was cut back by 2 bases and J by 0 bases. Germline V CDR1 and CDR2: SGHVS, FQNEAQ.

J is TRBJ2-7 and V is TRBV7-2; 9 nucleotides agree with TRBD2. Unmatched junction bases numbered 4, after V lost 1 base and J lost 3 bases. Germline CDR1 reads SGHTA; CDR2 reads FQGNSA. There are 15 residues in the CDR3. The CDR3, as DNA: TGTGCCAGCAGCTTAGGTAGCGGGAGCCGCTACGAGCAGTACTTC. Translating gives CASSLGSGSRYEQYF.